The present TCR beta chain was sequenced within a study of blood T cell repertoires in COVID-19. Original processing notes: Reference gene primer amplification yielded estimated nucleated cell counts. Sequencing was performed with immunoSEQ multiplex PCR; in TCRdb, only in-frame clones are kept and a portion is missing. That table gives V, J and clone size, and the DNA gave D and trimming. The sample has tens of thousands of clones; roughly four fifths are singletons. This clone was detected once. Germline CDR1 and CDR2: SGHNT and YYREEE (reference sequence). Trimming pared 5 bases from V and 6 bases from J, leaving 19 bases between. The length of the CDR3 is 15 residues.

This rearrangement joins TRBV5-4 to TRBJ2-3; weak D call: TRBD2 (6 bases). The receptor's source is a woman aged 80 or over with acute or convalescent COVID-19. The sequenced material came from peripheral blood. The CDR3 reads CASSPGGLTKDTQYF. For the CDR3, the DNA is TGTGCCAGCAGTCCCGGCGGACTAACAAAGGATACGCAGTATTTT.